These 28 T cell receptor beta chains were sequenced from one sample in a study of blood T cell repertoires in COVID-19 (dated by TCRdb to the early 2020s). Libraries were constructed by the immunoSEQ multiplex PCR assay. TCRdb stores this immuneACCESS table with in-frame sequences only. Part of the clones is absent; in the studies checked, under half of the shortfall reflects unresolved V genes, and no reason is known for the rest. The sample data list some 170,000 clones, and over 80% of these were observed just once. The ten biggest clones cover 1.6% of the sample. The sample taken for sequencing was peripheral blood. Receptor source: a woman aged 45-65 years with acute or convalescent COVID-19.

CDR3 in DNA: TGCGCCAGCAGCCTTGGGGTTGCGGGAGTCACAGATACGCAGTATTTT. Translation gives CASSLGVAGVTDTQYF. J is TRBJ2-3 and V is TRBV4-3; 7 nucleotides agree with TRBD2. Germline V lookup: CDR1 LGHNA, CDR2 YSLEER. V dropped 4 bases and J dropped 2; count of bases not matched to a gene: 9. This CDR3 region has 16 residues.

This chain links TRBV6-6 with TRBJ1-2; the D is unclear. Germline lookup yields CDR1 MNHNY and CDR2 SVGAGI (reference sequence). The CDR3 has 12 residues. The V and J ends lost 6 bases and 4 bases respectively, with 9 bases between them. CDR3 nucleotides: TGTGCCAGCAGCCCCGGGAGCTATGGCTACACCTTC. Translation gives CASSPGSYGYTF.

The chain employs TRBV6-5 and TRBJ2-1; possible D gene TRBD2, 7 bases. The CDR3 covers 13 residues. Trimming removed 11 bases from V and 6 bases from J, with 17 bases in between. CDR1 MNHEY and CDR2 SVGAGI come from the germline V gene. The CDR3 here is CAASLRGGNEQFF. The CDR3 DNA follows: TGTGCCGCCAGCTTAAGGGGGGGCAATGAGCAGTTCTTC.

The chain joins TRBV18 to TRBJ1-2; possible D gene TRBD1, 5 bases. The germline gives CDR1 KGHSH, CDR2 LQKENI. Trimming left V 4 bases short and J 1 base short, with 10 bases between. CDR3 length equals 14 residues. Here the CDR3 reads CASSLSTDNYGYTF. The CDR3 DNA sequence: TGTGCCAGCTCACTCTCGACAGATAACTATGGCTACACCTTC.

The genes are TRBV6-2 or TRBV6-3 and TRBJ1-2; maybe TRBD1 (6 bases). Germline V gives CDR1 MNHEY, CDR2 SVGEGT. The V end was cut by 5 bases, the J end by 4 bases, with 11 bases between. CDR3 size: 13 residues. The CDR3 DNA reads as TGTGCCAGCAGTAGACAGGAGGTCTATGGCTACACCTTC. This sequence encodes CASSRQEVYGYTF.

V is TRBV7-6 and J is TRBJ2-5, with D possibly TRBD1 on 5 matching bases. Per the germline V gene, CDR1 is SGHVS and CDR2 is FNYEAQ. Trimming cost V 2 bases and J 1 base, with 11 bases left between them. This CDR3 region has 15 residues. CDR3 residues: CASSLSWGSQETQYF. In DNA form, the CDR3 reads TGTGCCAGCAGCTTAAGCTGGGGCAGCCAAGAGACCCAGTACTTC.

DNA for the CDR3: TGTGCCAGCAGCTTAGCACAGGGACCCTACGAGCAGTACTTC. Residues: CASSLAQGPYEQYF. The chain links TRBV7-2 to TRBJ2-7; D is perhaps TRBD1 (6 bases). Germline values: CDR1 SGHTA, CDR2 FQGNSA. CDR3 length: 14 residues. V was cut by 0 bases and J by 2 bases, with 8 bases left in between.

The CDR3 protein is CASTQGAIIYGYTF. CDR3 bases: TGTGCCAGCACCCAGGGGGCGATAATCTATGGCTACACCTTC. V gene TRBV3-1 (or the pseudogene TRBV3-2) combines with J gene TRBJ1-2; 8 nucleotides match TRBD1. CDR1 is LGHDT, CDR2 YNNKEL, per germline (reference sequence). V lost 7 bases, J lost 4 bases, and 8 bases stayed unmatched. The CDR3 extends over 14 amino acids.

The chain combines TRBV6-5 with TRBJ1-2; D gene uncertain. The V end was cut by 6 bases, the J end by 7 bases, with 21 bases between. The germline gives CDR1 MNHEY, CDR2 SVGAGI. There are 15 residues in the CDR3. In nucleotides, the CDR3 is TGTGCCAGCAGGCCCAAAATCCAGGTTTACGGTGGCTACACCTTC. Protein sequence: CASRPKIQVYGGYTF.

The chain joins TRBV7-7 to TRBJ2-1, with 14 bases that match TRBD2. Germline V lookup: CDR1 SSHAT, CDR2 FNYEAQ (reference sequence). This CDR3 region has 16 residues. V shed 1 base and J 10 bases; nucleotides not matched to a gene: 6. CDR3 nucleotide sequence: TGTGCCAGCAGCTTAGGCCCCGGGACTAGCGGGAGAGAGCAGTTCTTC. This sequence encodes CASSLGPGTSGREQFF. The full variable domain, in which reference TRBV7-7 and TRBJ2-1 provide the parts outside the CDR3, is GAGVSQSPRYKVTKRGQDVTLRCDPISSHATLYWYQQALGQGPEFLTYFNYEAQPDKSGLPSDRFSAERPEGSISTLTIQRTEQRDSAMYRCASSLGPGTSGREQFFGPGTRLTVL.

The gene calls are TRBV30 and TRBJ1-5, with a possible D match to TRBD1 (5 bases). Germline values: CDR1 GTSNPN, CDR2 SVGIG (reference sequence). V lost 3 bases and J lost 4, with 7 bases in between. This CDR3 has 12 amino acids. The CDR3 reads CAWSRENQPQHF. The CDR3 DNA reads TGTGCCTGGAGCAGGGAAAATCAGCCCCAGCATTTT. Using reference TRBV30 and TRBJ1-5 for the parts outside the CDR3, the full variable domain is SQTIHQWPATLVQPVGSPLSLECTVEGTSNPNLYWYRQAAGRGLQLLFYSVGIGQISSEVPQNLSASRPQDRQFILSSKKLLLSDSGFYLCAWSRENQPQHFGDGTRLSIL.

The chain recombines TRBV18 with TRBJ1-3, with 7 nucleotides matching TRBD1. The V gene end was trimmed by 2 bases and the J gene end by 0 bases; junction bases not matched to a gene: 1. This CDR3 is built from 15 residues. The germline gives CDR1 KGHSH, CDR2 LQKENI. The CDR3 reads CASSPGTVSGNTIYF. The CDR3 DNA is TGTGCCAGCTCACCAGGGACAGTCTCTGGAAACACCATATATTTT.

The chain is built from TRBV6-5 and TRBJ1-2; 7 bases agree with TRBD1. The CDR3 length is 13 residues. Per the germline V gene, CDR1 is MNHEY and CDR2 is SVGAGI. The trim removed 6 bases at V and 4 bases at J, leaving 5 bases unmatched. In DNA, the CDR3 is TGTGCCAGCAGCTTAGGGGGCCCCTATGGCTACACCTTC. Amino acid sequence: CASSLGGPYGYTF.

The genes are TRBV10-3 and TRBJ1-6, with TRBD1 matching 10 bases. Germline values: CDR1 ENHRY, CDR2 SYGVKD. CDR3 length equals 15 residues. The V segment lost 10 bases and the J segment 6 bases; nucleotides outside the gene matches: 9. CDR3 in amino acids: CATRQGALGNSPLHF. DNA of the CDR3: TGTGCCACCAGACAGGGGGCTCTAGGTAATTCACCCCTCCACTTT.

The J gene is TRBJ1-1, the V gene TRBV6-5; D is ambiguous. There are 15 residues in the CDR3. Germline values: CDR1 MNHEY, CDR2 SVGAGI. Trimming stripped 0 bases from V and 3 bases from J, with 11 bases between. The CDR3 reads CASSYSALEDTEAFF. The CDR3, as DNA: TGTGCCAGCAGTTACTCAGCTCTGGAGGACACTGAAGCTTTCTTT.

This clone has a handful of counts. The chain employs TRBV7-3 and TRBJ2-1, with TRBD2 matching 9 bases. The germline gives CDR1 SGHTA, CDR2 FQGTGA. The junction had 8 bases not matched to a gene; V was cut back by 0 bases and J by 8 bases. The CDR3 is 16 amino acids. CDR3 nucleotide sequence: TGTGCCAGCAGCTTAACAAGGGGACTAGCCCCCGATGAGCAGTTCTTC. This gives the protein CASSLTRGLAPDEQFF.

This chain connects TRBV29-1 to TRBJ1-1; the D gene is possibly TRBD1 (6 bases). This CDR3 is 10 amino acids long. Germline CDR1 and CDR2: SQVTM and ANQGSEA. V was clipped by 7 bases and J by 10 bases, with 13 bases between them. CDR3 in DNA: TGCAGCGCCACAGGGTTGTCAGCTTTCTTT. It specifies CSATGLSAFF.

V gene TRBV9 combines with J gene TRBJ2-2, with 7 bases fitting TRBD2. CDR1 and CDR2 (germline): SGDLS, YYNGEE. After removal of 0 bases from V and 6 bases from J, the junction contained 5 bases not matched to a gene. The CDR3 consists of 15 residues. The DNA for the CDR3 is TGTGCCAGCAGCGTAGACCACCGGGGGGCCGGGGAGCTGTTTTTT. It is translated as CASSVDHRGAGELFF.

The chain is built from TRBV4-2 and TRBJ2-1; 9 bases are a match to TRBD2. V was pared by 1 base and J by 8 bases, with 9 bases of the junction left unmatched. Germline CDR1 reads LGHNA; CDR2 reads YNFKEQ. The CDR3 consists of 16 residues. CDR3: CASSQGGAGGLDEQFF. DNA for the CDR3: TGTGCCAGCAGCCAAGGTGGGGCGGGGGGGCTGGATGAGCAGTTCTTC.

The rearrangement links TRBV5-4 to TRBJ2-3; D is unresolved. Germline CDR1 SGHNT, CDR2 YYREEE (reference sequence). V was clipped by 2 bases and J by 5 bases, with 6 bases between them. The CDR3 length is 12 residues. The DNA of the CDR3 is TGTGCCAGCAGCTTCTACCGAGATACGCAGTATTTT. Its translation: CASSFYRDTQYF.

The CDR3 coding sequence is TGTGCCAGCAGCCGCGAAGGGGGAGGGACCGGGGAGCTGTTTTTT. Translating it yields CASSREGGGTGELFF. The V gene is TRBV3-1 (or the pseudogene TRBV3-2), the J gene TRBJ2-2; perhaps TRBD2 as D (7 bases). Germline V lookup: CDR1 LGHDT, CDR2 YNNKEL (reference sequence). The CDR3 runs to 15 residues. Trimming removed 4 bases at V and 5 bases at J, with 14 bases between.

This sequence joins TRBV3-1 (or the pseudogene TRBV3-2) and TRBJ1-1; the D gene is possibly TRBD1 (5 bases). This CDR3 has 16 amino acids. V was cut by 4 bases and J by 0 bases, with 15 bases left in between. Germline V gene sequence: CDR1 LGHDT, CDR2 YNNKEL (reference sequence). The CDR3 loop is CASSLWGRGMNTEAFF. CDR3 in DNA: TGTGCCAGCAGCCTCTGGGGAAGGGGTATGAACACTGAAGCTTTCTTT.

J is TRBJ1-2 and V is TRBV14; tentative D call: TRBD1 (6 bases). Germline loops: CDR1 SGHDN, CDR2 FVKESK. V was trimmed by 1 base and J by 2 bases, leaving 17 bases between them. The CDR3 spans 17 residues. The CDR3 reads CASSQGAWTAFNYGYTF. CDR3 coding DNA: TGTGCCAGCAGCCAAGGGGCGTGGACAGCATTCAACTATGGCTACACCTTC.

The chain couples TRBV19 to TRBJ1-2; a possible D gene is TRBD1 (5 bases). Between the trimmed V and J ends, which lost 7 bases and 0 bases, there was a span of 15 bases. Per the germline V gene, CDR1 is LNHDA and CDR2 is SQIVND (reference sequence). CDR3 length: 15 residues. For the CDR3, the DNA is TGTGCCAGTACCATTTTAGGACACCCTAACTATGGCTACACCTTC. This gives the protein CASTILGHPNYGYTF.

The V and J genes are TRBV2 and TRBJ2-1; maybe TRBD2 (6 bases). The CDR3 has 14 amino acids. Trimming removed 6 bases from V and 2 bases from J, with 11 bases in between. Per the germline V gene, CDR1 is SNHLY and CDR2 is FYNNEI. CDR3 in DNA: TGTGCCAGCAGCCTTAGCGGAGCCTACAATGAGCAGTTCTTC. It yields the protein CASSLSGAYNEQFF.

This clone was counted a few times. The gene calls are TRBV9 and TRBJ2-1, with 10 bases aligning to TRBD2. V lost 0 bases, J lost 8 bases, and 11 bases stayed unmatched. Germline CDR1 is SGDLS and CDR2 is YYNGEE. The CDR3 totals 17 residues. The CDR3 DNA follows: TGTGCCAGCAGCGTAGAGCCTAGCGGGAGTGTCGGGGATGAGCAGTTCTTC. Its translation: CASSVEPSGSVGDEQFF.

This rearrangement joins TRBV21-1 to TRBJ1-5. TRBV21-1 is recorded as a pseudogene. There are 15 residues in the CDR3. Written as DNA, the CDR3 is TGTGCCAGCAGCAAACTAGCCGGAACCAATCAGCCCCAGCATTTT. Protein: CASSKLAGTNQPQHF.

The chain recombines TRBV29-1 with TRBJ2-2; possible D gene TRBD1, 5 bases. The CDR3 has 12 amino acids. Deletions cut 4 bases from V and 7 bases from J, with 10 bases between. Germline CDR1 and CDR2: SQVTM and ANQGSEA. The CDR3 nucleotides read TGCAGCGTTGTCAGGGCAAGCGGGGAGCTGTTTTTT. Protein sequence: CSVVRASGELFF.